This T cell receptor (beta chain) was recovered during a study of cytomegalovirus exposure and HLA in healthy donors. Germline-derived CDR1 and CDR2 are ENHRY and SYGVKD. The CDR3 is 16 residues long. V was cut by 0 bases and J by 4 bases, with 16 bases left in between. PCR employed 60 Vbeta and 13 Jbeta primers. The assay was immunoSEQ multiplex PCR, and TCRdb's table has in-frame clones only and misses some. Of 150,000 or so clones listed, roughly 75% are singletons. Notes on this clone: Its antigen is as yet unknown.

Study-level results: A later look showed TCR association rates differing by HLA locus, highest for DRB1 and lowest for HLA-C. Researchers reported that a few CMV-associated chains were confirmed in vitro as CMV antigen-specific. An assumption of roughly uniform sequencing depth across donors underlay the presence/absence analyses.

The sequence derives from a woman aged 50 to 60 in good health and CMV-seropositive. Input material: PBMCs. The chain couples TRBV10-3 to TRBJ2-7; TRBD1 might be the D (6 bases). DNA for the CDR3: TGTGCCATCAGTGAGTCTGGGGGACGAGGGGGTTACGAGCAGTACTTC. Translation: CAISESGGRGGYEQYF.